This entry lists 17 T cell receptor beta chains sequenced from one sample in a study of cytomegalovirus exposure and HLA in healthy donors. Clones were sequenced by immunoSEQ multiplex PCR, and TCRdb holds only the in-frame ones, with some missing. The sample has over 45,000 clones; 90% are singletons. The sequenced sample consisted of PBMCs. The receptors here all came from a man in his late teens or twenties in good health and CMV-seronegative.

The chain carries TRBV2 and TRBJ1-4, with no clear D. The CDR3 consists of 14 residues. The V and J ends lost 5 bases and 10 bases respectively, with 17 bases between them. Germline V gene lookup returns CDR1 SNHLY and CDR2 FYNNEI. The CDR3 DNA reads as TGTGCCAGCAGTTCACCGGGGTCCGCGGGAAAACTGTTTTTT. It translates to CASSSPGSAGKLFF.

The V and J genes are TRBV11-2 and TRBJ2-7, with TRBD1 matching over 7 bases. The J segment lost 4 bases and the V segment lost 5 bases, leaving 8 bases of the junction unmatched. Germline values: CDR1 SGHAT, CDR2 FQNNGV. The CDR3 length is 14 residues. The CDR3: CASSPPGTVYEQYF. The CDR3 DNA reads as TGTGCCAGCAGCCCACCCGGGACAGTTTACGAGCAGTACTTC.

The chain employs TRBV20-1 and TRBJ2-7, with D perhaps TRBD2 (5 bases). Per the germline V gene, CDR1 is DFQATT and CDR2 is SNEGSKA (reference sequence). CDR3 size: 11 residues. The V end was cut by 3 bases, the J end by 3 bases, with 6 bases between. The CDR3 DNA follows: TGCAGTGCTAGTGAGGGCTACGAGCAGTACTTC. Protein product: CSASEGYEQYF.

V is TRBV2 and J is TRBJ2-2; 9 positions match TRBD1. This CDR3 is built from 13 residues. Germline trimming cut 6 bases from V and 6 bases from J; bases unmatched to any gene: 2. Per germline, CDR1 SNHLY and CDR2 FYNNEI. In nucleotides, the CDR3 is TGTGCCAGCAGAGACAGGGGGGCCGGGGAGCTGTTTTTT. Protein sequence: CASRDRGAGELFF.

The chain joins TRBV5-1 to TRBJ2-3; possible D gene TRBD2, 6 bases. V lost 0 bases to trimming and J lost 3 bases, with 17 bases between them. The CDR3 sequence is 17 residues long. Looked up from germline, CDR1 is SGHRS and CDR2 is YFSETQ. In nucleotides, the CDR3 is TGCGCCAGCAGCTTGGCCGCGGCTGGCGGGAAGACAGATACGCAGTATTTT. It codes for CASSLAAAGGKTDTQYF.

The V gene is TRBV6-5, the J gene TRBJ2-3; the D gene is possibly TRBD1 (6 bases). V was cut by 6 bases and J by 4 bases, with 14 bases left in between. The germline V gene encodes CDR1 MNHEY and CDR2 SVGAGI. CDR3 length: 14 residues. Written as DNA, the CDR3 is TGTGCCAGCAGGTCGACAGGAGCGTCAGATACGCAGTATTTT. This encodes CASRSTGASDTQYF.

J is TRBJ2-7 and V is TRBV23-1, with 11 bases lining up with TRBD1. TRBV23-1 belongs to the ORF category, with a function that is uncertain. The V segment lost 4 bases and the J segment 2 bases; nucleotides outside the gene matches: 7. The CDR3 extends over 16 amino acids. The CDR3 is CASSPHPGQGAYEQYF. In nucleotides, the CDR3 is TGCGCCAGCAGTCCTCACCCGGGACAGGGGGCCTACGAGCAGTACTTC.

The CDR3 protein is CASSAPLLTTGELFF. The CDR3 DNA reads TGCGCCAGCAGCGCCCCCCTGCTAACCACCGGGGAGCTGTTTTTT. The chain is built from TRBV4-1 and TRBJ2-2; D unresolved. Germline V gene sequence: CDR1 MGHRA, CDR2 YSYEKL. The V and J ends lost 5 bases and 4 bases respectively, with 14 bases between them. CDR3 length: 15 amino acids.

The chain joins TRBV28 to TRBJ2-7; 11 bases match TRBD2. The V gene end was trimmed by 5 bases and the J gene end by 0 bases; junction bases not matched to a gene: 3. Germline values: CDR1 MDHEN, CDR2 SYDVKM. The CDR3 length is 15 residues. CDR3 residues: CASSRGTSGSYEQYF. For the CDR3, the DNA is TGTGCCAGCAGTAGAGGGACTAGCGGCTCCTACGAGCAGTACTTC.

The rearrangement uses TRBV19 and TRBJ2-7; weak D call: TRBD2 (6 bases). V dropped 6 bases and J dropped 0 bases, with 18 bases sitting between them. The CDR3 contains 16 residues. Germline V lookup: CDR1 LNHDA, CDR2 SQIVND (reference sequence). The CDR3 reads CASSPEFAGSSYEQYF. Written as DNA, the CDR3 is TGTGCCAGTAGCCCCGAGTTCGCGGGGAGCTCCTACGAGCAGTACTTC.

V and J are TRBV4-1 and TRBJ2-7; maybe TRBD1 (6 bases). This CDR3 is built from 14 residues. CDR1 and CDR2 (germline): MGHRA, YSYEKL. With 4 bases removed from V and 3 bases from J, the gap between germline ends came to 13 bases. CDR3 sequence: CASSLTGSIYEQYF. In DNA form, the CDR3 reads TGCGCCAGCAGCCTAACAGGGTCAATCTACGAGCAGTACTTC.

This rearrangement joins TRBV2 to TRBJ2-7, with 8 bases fitting TRBD1. Germline V gene lookup returns CDR1 SNHLY and CDR2 FYNNEI. V shed 6 bases and J 6 bases; nucleotides not matched to a gene: 7. This CDR3 has 13 amino acids. CDR3 bases: TGTGCCAGCAGCCCTATGGACAGGGTCGAGCAGTACTTC. It yields the protein CASSPMDRVEQYF.

The rearrangement uses TRBV5-1 and TRBJ1-5, with D possibly matching TRBD1 (6 bases). CDR3 length equals 15 residues. Germline CDR1 reads SGHRS; CDR2 reads YFSETQ. Trimming cost V 0 bases and J 2 bases, with 9 bases left between them. Written as DNA, the CDR3 is TGCGCCAGCAGCTTGGAGGCAGGGGGCAATCAGCCCCAGCATTTT. Its translation is CASSLEAGGNQPQHF. Together with reference TRBV5-1 and TRBJ1-5, the CDR3 gives the full variable domain: KAGVTQTPRYLIKTRGQQVTLSCSPISGHRSVSWYQQTPGQGLQFLFEYFSETQRNKGNFPGRFSGRQFSNSRSEMNVSTLELGDSALYLCASSLEAGGNQPQHFGDGTRLSIL.

The chain has TRBV15 and TRBJ2-7; D may be TRBD2 (5 bases). Deletions cut 8 bases from V and 3 bases from J, with 17 bases between. The CDR3 has 14 amino acids. Germline V gene lookup returns CDR1 LNHNV and CDR2 YYDKDF (reference sequence). The DNA of the CDR3 is TGTGCCACCGTGGACTGGCCACAAAGCTACGAGCAGTACTTC. This encodes CATVDWPQSYEQYF.

J is TRBJ2-7 and V is TRBV2; D unclear. The CDR3 is 15 amino acids. V was cut by 6 bases and J by 0 bases, with 15 bases left in between. Germline V gene data show CDR1 as SNHLY and CDR2 as FYNNEI. The CDR3 bases are TGTGCCAGCAGGAAGGAAACAGTAAGCTCCTACGAGCAGTACTTC. This codes for CASRKETVSSYEQYF.

This clone came up once. V and J are TRBV6-5 and TRBJ2-2; 8 bases match TRBD1. Germline V gene data show CDR1 as MNHEY and CDR2 as SVGAGI. J was trimmed by 4 bases and V by 4 bases; bases with no gene match: 5. This CDR3 has 15 amino acids. The CDR3 here is CASSFRQGSTGELFF. The CDR3, as DNA: TGTGCCAGCAGTTTTAGACAGGGGTCCACCGGGGAGCTGTTTTTT.

The chain recombines TRBV28 with TRBJ1-3, with D possibly TRBD1 on 5 matching bases. With 1 base removed from V and 0 bases from J, the gap between germline ends came to 7 bases. In germline, CDR1 is MDHEN, CDR2 SYDVKM. This CDR3 is built from 15 residues. The CDR3 nucleotides read TGTGCCAGCAGTTTATACCAGGGCTCTGGAAACACCATATATTTT. Residues: CASSLYQGSGNTIYF.